This T cell receptor beta chain was captured by sequencing in a study of shared clonotypes between healthy human individuals. On the study more broadly: CD4 naive cells filled three plates per donor, CD4 memory three, CD8 naive two and CD8 memory one.

With respect to this clone: Antigen specificity is unknown.

Sequencing was performed with immunoSEQ multiplex PCR; in TCRdb, only in-frame clones are kept and a portion is missing. The sample includes roughly 1,500,000 clones, around 98.5% of them seen just once. Study observations and caveats: Clonotypes not shared had lower generation probabilities than those common to all four donors. Depth was large, yet rarefaction showed that sorted-subset sequencing was incomplete.

With 2 bases removed from V and 3 bases from J, the gap between germline ends came to 5 bases. This CDR3 is 12 amino acids long. Germline V lookup: CDR1 MNHNS, CDR2 SASEGT. The receptor comes from a man in his thirties or forties in good health. The V call is TRBV6-1, the J call TRBJ2-7; D remains ambiguous. The sequencing input was naive CD4+ T cells sorted from blood. Subset defined: CD45RA+ positively selected. In DNA, the CDR3 is TGTGCCAGCAGTGAAACGATCTACGAGCAGTACTTC. Translating it yields CASSETIYEQYF.